The clone carrying this T cell receptor (beta chain) was seen repeatedly, ten times or more. Antigen specificity is unknown. The data derive from a study of T-cell reconstitution after alpha-beta-depleted transplantation in children. Study-wide results and caveats: Surviving recipient T cells and thymic progenitors accounted for the high day-60 TCRbeta diversity observed in some patients. As was reported, about two months after transplant, alpha-beta T cells came from several hundred expanded graft clones. T-cell counts and diversity were attributed mostly to newly produced T cells one year after transplant.

As it was prepared, the TCRbeta library received unique molecular identifiers. TCRdb independently ran MiXCR on the PCR reads; one entry per CDR3 protein. The data show hundreds of thousands of distinct CDR3 sequences, roughly 9.1% seen once. V lost 7 bases, J lost 7 bases, and 14 bases lay in between. This CDR3 region has 14 residues. The chain carries TRBV12-3 or TRBV12-4 and TRBJ1-6, with D unclear. Material: PBMCs, obtained before TCRalphabeta/CD19-depleted stem cell transplant. The clonotype comes from a boy younger than two with acute myeloid leukemia, due to receive a stem cell transplant. CDR3 nucleotide sequence: TGTGCCAGCAACTGGGAGGGTGGAAATTCACCCCTCCACTTT. Protein: CASNWEGGNSPLHF.